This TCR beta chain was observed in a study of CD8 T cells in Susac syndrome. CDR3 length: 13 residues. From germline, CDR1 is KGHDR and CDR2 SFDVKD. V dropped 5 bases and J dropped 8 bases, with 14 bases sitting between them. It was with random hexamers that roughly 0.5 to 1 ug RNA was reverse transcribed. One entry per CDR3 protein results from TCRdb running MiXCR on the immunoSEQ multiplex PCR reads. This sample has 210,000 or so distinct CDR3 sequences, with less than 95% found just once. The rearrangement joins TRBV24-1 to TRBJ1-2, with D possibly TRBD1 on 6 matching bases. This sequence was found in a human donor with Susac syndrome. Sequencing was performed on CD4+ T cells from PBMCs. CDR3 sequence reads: CATSVSGARGYTF. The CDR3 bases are TGTGCCACCAGTGTGTCGGGGGCGCGGGGCTACACCTTC.